This T cell receptor beta chain appears in the sequencing data of a study of shared clonotypes between healthy human individuals. The trim removed 6 bases at V and 2 bases at J, leaving 11 bases unmatched. The germline V gene encodes CDR1 SNHLY and CDR2 FYNNEI. This CDR3 spans 16 amino acids. All participating donors were Caucasian adults from Nashville, Tennessee. Repertoires were generated with immunoSEQ multiplex PCR, while TCRdb's copy carries only in-frame clones and drops some. This table holds about 470,000 clones, around 79% found once. This TCR derives from a woman in her 40s in good health. Some clones in this sample may be carry-over from other donors' samples. The rearrangement uses TRBV2 and TRBJ2-7; 9 bases agree with TRBD1. Sequenced: PBMCs. The CDR3 protein is CASSSWRDRVTYEQYF. In DNA, the CDR3 is TGTGCCAGCAGCTCTTGGCGGGACAGGGTCACCTACGAGCAGTACTTC.